Here is one T cell receptor beta chain with its context. The antigen is unknown. The data were produced by immunoSEQ multiplex PCR, yet TCRdb's version contains in-frame clones alone and is incomplete. This table has 120,000 to 150,000 clones, 75% to 90% appearing once. From germline, CDR1 is SGHDT and CDR2 YYEEEE. V was clipped by 0 bases and J by 3 bases, with 7 bases between them. The CDR3 length is 14 residues. The data belong to a study of radiation and T cells in renal cell carcinoma. Study-wide results and limits: From baseline, blood top tumor clonotypes peaked at 2 weeks post-radiation.

The time point denotes: blood 4 weeks post-SBRT, at nephrectomy. Specified treatment: 15 Gy SBRT to primary tumor, nephrectomy 4 weeks later. The input for sequencing was blood, taken from a patient whose treatment included radiotherapy and nephrectomy. This TCR was sampled from a woman aged 50 to 60 with renal cell carcinoma. This chain joins TRBV5-6 and TRBJ1-3; D possibly corresponds to TRBD1 (5 bases). The CDR3 sequence: CASSLGGFGNTIYF. The CDR3 DNA follows: TGTGCCAGCAGCTTGGGGGGGTTTGGAAACACCATATATTTT.